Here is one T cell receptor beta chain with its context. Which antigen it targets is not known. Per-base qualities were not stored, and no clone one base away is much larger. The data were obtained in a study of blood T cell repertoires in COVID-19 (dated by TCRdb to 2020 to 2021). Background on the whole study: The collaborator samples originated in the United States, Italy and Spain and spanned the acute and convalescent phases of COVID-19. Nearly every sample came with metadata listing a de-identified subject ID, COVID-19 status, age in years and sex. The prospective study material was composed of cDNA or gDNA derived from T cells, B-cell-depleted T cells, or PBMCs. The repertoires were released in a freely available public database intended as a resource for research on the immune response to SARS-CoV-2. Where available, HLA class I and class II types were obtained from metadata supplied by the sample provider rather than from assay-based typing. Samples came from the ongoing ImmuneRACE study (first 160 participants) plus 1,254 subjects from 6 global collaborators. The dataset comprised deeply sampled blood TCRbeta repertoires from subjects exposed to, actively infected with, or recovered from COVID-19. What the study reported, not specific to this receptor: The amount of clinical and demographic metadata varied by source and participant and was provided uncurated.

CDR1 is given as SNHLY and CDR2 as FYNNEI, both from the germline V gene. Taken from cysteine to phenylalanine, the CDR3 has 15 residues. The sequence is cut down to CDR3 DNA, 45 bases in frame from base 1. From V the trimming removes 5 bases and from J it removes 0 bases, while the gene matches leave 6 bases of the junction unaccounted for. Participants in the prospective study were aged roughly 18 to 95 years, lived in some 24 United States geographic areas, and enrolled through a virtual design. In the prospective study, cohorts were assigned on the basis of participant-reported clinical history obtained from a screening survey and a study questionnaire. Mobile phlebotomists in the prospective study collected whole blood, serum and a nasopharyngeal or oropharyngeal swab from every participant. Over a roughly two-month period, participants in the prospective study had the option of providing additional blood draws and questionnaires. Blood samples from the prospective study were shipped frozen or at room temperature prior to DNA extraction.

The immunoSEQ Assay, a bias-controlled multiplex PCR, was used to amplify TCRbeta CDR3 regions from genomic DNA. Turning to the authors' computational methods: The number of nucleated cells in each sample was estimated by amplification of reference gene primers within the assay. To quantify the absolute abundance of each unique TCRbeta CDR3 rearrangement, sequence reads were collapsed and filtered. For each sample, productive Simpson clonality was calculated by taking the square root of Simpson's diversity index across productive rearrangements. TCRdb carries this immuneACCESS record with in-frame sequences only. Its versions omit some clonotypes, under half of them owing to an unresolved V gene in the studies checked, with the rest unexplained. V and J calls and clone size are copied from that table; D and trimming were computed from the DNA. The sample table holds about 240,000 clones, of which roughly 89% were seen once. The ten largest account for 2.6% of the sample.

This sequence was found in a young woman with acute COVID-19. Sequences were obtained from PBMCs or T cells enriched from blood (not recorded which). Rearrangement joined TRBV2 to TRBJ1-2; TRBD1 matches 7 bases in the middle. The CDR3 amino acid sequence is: CASSINRGTNYGYTF. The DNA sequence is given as TGTGCCAGCAGTATAAACAGGGGAACTAACTATGGCTACACCTTC.